This T cell receptor beta chain was captured by sequencing in a study of blood T cells in healthy people across ages. J was trimmed by 4 bases and V by 1 base; bases with no gene match: 6. The germline V gene encodes CDR1 MNHEY and CDR2 SMNVEV (reference sequence). This CDR3 is built from 15 residues. Through a sample-barcoded 5' primer and a J-beta primer mix, a second PCR was run for 7 to 11 cycles. TCRdb re-analysed the 5' RACE reads in MiXCR, keeping a single row per CDR3 protein. The table has 790,000 or so distinct CDR3 sequences, approximately 60% seen once. There are a few counts of this clonotype.

Sequences were obtained from blood. This TCR derives from a man in his forties in good health. The chain carries TRBV27 and TRBJ1-2; 7 bases agree with TRBD1. The CDR3 loop reads CASSLYGTASYGYTF. The CDR3 DNA reads TGTGCCAGCAGTTTATACGGGACAGCAAGCTATGGCTACACCTTC.